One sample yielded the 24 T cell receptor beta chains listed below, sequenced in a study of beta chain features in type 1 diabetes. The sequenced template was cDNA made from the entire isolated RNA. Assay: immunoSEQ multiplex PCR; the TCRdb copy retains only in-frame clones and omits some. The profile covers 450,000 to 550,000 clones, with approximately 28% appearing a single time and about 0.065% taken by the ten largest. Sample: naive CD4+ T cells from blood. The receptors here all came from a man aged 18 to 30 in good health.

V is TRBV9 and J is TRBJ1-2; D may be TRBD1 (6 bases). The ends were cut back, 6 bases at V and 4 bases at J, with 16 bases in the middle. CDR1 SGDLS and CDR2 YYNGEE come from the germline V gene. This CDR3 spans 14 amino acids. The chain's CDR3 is CASTLVGDIYGYTF. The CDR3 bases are TGTGCCAGCACCCTAGTCGGGGACATCTATGGCTACACCTTC.

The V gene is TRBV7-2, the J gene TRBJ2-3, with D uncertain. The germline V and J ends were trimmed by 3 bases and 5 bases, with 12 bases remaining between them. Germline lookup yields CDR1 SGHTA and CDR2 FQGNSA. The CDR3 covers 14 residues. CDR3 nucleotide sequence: TGTGCCAGCAGCTTTCCGAATGAAAAAGATACGCAGTATTTT. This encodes CASSFPNEKDTQYF.

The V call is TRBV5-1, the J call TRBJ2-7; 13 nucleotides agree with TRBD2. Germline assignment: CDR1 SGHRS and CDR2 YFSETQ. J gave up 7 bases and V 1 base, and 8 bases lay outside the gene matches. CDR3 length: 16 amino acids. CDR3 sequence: CASSLTTSGRGPEQYF. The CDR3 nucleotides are TGCGCCAGCAGCTTGACTACTAGCGGGAGGGGGCCGGAGCAGTACTTC.

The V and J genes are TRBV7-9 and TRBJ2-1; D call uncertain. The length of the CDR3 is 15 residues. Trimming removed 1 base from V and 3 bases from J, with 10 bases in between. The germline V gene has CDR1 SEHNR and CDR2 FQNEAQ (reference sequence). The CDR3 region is CASSLVGRSYNEQFF. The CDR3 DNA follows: TGTGCCAGCAGCTTAGTCGGCCGGAGCTACAATGAGCAGTTCTTC. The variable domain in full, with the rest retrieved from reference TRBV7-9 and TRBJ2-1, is DTGVSQNPRHKITKRGQNVTFRCDPISEHNRLYWYRQTLGQGPEFLTYFQNEAQLEKSRLLSDRFSAERPKGSFSTLEIQRTEQGDSAMYLCASSLVGRSYNEQFFGPGTRLTVL.

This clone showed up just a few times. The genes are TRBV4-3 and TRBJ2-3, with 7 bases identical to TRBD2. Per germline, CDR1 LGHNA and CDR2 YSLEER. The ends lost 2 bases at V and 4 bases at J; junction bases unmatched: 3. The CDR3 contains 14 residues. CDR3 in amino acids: CASSQTAGADTQYF. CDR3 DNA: TGCGCCAGCAGCCAAACGGCGGGAGCAGATACGCAGTATTTT.

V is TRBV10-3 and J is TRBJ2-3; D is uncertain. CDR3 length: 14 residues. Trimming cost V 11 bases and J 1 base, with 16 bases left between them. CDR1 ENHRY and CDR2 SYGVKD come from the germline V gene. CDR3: CAAVDQPGTDTQYF. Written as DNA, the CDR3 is TGTGCCGCGGTCGACCAGCCAGGCACAGATACGCAGTATTTT.

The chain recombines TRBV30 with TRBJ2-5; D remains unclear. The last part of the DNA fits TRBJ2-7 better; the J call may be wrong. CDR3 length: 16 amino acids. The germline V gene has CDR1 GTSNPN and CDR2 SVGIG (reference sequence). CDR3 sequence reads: CAWSVRFRDTSYEQYF. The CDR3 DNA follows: TGTGCCTGGAGTGTACGATTCCGTGATACTTCCTACGAGCAGTACTTC.

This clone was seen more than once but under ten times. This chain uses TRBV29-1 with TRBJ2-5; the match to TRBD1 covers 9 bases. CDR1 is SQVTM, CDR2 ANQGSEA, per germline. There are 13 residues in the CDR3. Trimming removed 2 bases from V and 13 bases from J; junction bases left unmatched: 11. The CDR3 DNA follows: TGCAGCGTTGAATGGTCTGGGACAGGGAATCTGTACTTC. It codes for CSVEWSGTGNLYF.

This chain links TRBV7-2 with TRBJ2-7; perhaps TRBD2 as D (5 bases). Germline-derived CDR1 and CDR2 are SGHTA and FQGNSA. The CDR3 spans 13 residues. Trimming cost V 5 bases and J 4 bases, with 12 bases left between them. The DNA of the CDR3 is TGTGCCAGCAGCGTAGGGAGCGGTTACGAGCAGTACTTC. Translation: CASSVGSGYEQYF.

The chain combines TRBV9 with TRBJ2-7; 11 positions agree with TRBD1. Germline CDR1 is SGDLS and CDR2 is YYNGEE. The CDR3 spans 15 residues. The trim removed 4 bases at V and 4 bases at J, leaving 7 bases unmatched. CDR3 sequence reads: CASSSGQGGRYEQYF. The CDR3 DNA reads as TGTGCCAGCAGCTCGGGACAGGGGGGCCGTTACGAGCAGTACTTC.

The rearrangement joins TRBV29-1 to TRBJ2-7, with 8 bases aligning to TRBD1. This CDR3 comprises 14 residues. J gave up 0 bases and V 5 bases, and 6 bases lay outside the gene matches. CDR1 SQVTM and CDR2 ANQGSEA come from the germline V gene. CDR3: CSVTRDRSSYEQYF. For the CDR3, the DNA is TGCAGCGTTACCCGGGACAGGAGCTCCTACGAGCAGTACTTC.

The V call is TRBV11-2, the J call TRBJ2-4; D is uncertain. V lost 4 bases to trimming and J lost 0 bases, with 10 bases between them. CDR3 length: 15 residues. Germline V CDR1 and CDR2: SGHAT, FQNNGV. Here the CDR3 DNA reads TGTGCCAGCAGCTCCCCAGGTGGAGCCAAAAACATTCAGTACTTC. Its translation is CASSSPGGAKNIQYF.

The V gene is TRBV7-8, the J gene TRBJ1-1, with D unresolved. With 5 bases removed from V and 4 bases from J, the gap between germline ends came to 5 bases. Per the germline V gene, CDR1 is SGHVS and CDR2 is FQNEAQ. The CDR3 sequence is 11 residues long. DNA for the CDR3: TGTGCCAGCAGCGTGAGCACTGAAGCTTTCTTT. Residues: CASSVSTEAFF.

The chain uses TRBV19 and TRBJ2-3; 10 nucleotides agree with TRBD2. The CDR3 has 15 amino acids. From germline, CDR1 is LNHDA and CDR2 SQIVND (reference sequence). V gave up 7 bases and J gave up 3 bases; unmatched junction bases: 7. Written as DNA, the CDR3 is TGTGCCAGTACGCCTAGCGGGAGACGTACAGATACGCAGTATTTT. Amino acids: CASTPSGRRTDTQYF.

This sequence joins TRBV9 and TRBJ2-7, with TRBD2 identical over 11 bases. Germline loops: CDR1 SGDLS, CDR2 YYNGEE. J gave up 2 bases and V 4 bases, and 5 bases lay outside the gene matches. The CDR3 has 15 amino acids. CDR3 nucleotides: TGTGCCAGCAGCCCGGGACTAGCGGAGACCTACGAGCAGTACTTC. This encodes CASSPGLAETYEQYF. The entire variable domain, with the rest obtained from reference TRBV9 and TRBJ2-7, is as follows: DSGVTQTPKHLITATGQRVTLRCSPRSGDLSVYWYQQSLDQGLQFLIQYYNGEERAKGNILERFSAQQFPDLHSELNLSSLELGDSALYFCASSPGLAETYEQYFGPGTRLTVT.

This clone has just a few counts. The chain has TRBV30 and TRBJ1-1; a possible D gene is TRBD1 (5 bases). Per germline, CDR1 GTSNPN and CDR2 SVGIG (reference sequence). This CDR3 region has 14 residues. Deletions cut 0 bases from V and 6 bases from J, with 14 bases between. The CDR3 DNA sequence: TGTGCCTGGAGTGTCAGGGCACGGGGCGCTGAAGCTTTCTTT. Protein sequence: CAWSVRARGAEAFF.

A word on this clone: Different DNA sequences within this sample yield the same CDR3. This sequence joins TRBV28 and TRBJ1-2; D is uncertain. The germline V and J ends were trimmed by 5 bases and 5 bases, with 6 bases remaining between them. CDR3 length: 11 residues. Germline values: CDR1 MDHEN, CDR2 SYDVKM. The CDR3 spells CASSPGYGYTF. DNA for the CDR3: TGTGCCAGCAGTCCGGGGTATGGCTACACCTTC.

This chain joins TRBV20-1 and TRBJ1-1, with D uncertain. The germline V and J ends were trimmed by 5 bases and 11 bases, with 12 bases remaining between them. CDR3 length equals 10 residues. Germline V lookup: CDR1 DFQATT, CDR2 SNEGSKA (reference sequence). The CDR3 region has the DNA TGCAGTGCTGGACCAATTCGGGCTTTCTTT. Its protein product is CSAGPIRAFF.

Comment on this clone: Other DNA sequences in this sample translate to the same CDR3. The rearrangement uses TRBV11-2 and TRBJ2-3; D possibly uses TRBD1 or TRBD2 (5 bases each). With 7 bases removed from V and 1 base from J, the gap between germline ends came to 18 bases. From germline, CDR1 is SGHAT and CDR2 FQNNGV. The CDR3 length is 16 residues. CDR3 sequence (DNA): TGTGCCAGCACCGGGCTCCAGGGACCGCGCACAGATACGCAGTATTTT. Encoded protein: CASTGLQGPRTDTQYF.

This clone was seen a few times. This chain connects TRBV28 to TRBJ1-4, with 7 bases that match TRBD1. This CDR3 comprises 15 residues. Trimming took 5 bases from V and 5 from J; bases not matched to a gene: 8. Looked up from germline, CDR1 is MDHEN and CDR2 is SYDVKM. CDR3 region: CASSLIDRANEKLFF. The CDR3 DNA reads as TGTGCCAGCAGTCTTATAGACAGGGCGAATGAAAAACTGTTTTTT.

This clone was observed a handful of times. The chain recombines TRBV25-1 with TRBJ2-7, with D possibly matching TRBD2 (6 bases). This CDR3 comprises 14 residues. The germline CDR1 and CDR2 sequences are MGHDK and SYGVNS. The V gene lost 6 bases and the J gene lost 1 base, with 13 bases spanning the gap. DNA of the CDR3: TGTGCCAGCAGACCAAGCGGGCCTTCCTACGAGCAGTACTTC. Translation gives CASRPSGPSYEQYF.

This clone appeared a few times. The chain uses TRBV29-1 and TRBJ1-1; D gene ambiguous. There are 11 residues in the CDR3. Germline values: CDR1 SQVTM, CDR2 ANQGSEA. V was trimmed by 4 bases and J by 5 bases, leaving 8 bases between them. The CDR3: CSVGSETEAFF. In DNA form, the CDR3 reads TGCAGCGTTGGTTCGGAGACTGAAGCTTTCTTT.

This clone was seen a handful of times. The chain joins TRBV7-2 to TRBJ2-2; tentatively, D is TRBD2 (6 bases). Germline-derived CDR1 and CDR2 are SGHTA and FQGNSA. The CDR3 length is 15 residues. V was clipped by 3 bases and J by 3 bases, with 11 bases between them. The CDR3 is CASSLWRGDTGELFF. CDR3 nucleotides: TGTGCCAGCAGCTTGTGGAGGGGAGACACCGGGGAGCTGTTTTTT.

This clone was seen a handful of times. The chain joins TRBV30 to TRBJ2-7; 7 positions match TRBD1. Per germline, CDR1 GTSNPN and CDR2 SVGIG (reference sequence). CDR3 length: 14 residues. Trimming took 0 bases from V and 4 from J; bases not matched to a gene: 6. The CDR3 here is CAWSVPGQTYEQYF. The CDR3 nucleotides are TGTGCCTGGAGTGTACCGGGACAGACTTACGAGCAGTACTTC.